This T cell receptor beta chain comes out of a study of Graves' ophthalmopathy and Graves' hyperthyroidism. The CDR3 runs to 16 residues. V lost 3 bases and J lost 0, with 14 bases in between. The study amplified TCR beta CDR3 regions using RNA transcripts. In the first round, RT-PCR was carried out with HTBI primers, and a multiplex PCR formed the second round. Each CDR3 protein is one row after TCRdb ran MiXCR on the multiplex PCR reads. This table has fewer than 650,000 distinct CDR3 sequences, about 20% appearing once. Ten or more counts support this clonotype. The clonotype was recovered from a woman aged 18-30 years with stable Graves' hyperthyroidism. Some clones in this sample may be carry-over from other donors' samples. The genes are TRBV12-3 or TRBV12-4 and TRBJ1-1; no definite D call. The sequenced sample consisted of peripheral blood. The CDR3 region is CASSFSRGRMNTEAFF. The CDR3 bases are TGTGCCAGCAGTTTCTCACGGGGAAGGATGAACACTGAAGCTTTCTTT.